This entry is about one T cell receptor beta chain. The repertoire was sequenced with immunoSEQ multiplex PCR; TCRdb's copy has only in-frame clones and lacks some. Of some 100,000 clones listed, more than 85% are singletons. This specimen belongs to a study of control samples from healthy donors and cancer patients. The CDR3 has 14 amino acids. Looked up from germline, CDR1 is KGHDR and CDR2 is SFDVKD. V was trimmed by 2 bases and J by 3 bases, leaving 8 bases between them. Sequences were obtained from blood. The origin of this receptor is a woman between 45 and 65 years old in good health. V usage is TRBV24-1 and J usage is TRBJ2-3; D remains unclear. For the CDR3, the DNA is TGTGCCACCAGTGATTATCGGCTGACAGATACGCAGTATTTT. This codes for CATSDYRLTDTQYF.